These 4 T cell receptor beta chains came from one sample sequenced in a study of T cell responses to AZD1222 COVID-19 vaccine. Measured with immunoSEQ multiplex PCR; TCRdb has only the in-frame clones, and not every one. The table records about 180,000 clones, about nine tenths of them present only once. Sequencing was performed on peripheral blood, taken on day 0 of AZD1222 vaccination. The receptor source for this set is an adult in good health.

The chain links TRBV5-1 to TRBJ1-6; tentative D call: TRBD1 (5 bases). Germline CDR1 SGHRS, CDR2 YFSETQ. This CDR3 spans 17 amino acids. Trimming left V 0 bases short and J 2 bases short, with 12 bases between. The CDR3 protein is CASSLAPGFTYNSPLHF. CDR3 DNA sequence: TGCGCCAGCAGCTTGGCGCCAGGGTTTACCTATAATTCACCCCTCCACTTT.

The chain uses TRBV15 and TRBJ2-7; D is ambiguous. This CDR3 has 14 amino acids. Per germline, CDR1 LNHNV and CDR2 YYDKDF (reference sequence). V was cut by 0 bases and J by 5 bases, with 11 bases left in between. The CDR3 spells CATSRDMVANEQYF. CDR3 coding DNA: TGTGCCACCAGCAGAGATATGGTAGCTAACGAGCAGTACTTC.

The rearrangement links TRBV6-5 to TRBJ2-7; D is ambiguous. Germline V lookup: CDR1 MNHEY, CDR2 SVGAGI. The CDR3 extends over 14 amino acids. The V and J ends lost 4 bases and 0 bases respectively, with 10 bases between them. CDR3 sequence (DNA): TGTGCCAGCAGTTTTAACTCCCTCTCCTACGAGCAGTACTTC. Protein product: CASSFNSLSYEQYF.

The chain has TRBV7-8 and TRBJ2-7, with TRBD2 matching 11 bases. CDR1 SGHVS and CDR2 FQNEAQ come from the germline V gene. Unmatched junction bases numbered 3, after V lost 3 bases and J lost 2 bases. The CDR3 is 15 residues long. This CDR3 reads CASSFGTSGTYEQYF. The CDR3 DNA reads as TGTGCCAGCAGCTTCGGGACTAGCGGTACCTACGAGCAGTACTTC.